These 21 T cell receptor beta chains were sequenced from one sample in a study of cytomegalovirus exposure and HLA in healthy donors. With 60 Vbeta and 13 Jbeta primers, the PCR was carried out. Clones were sequenced by immunoSEQ multiplex PCR, and TCRdb holds only the in-frame ones, with some missing. The profile shows about 190,000 clones, roughly four fifths of them singletons. Sequencing was carried out using PBMCs. The receptor source for this set is a woman younger than 45 in good health and CMV-seropositive.

This sequence joins TRBV2 and TRBJ2-5; 11 positions agree with TRBD1. The CDR3 has 15 residues. Germline trimming cut 6 bases from V and 6 bases from J; bases unmatched to any gene: 9. CDR1 and CDR2 from the germline V gene are SNHLY and FYNNEI. CDR3 sequence (DNA): TGTGCCAGCAGCAAGGACAGGGGGCTGCGGAAGACCCAGTACTTC. Amino acid sequence: CASSKDRGLRKTQYF.

The chain joins TRBV28 to TRBJ1-1; D unclear. The CDR3 extends over 11 amino acids. V was trimmed by 8 bases and J by 4 bases, leaving 8 bases between them. Per the germline V gene, CDR1 is MDHEN and CDR2 is SYDVKM. In DNA form, the CDR3 reads TGTGCCAGCCGGGGAGGCACTGAAGCTTTCTTT. Translating it yields CASRGGTEAFF.

This clone has only a few counts. This chain joins TRBV16 and TRBJ1-1; 7 bases line up with TRBD1. Germline loops: CDR1 KGHSY, CDR2 FQNENV. The CDR3 totals 14 residues. V dropped 0 bases and J dropped 5; count of bases not matched to a gene: 3. CDR3 protein: CASSQSTGRTEAFF. The CDR3 nucleotides read TGTGCCAGCAGCCAATCGACAGGGCGGACTGAAGCTTTCTTT.

The chain recombines TRBV28 with TRBJ2-2; D perhaps matches TRBD2 (5 bases). The V gene lost 6 bases and the J gene lost 4 bases, with 9 bases spanning the gap. The CDR3 is 13 amino acids. Germline-derived CDR1 and CDR2 are MDHEN and SYDVKM. CDR3 loop: CASRWTVTGELFF. The DNA for the CDR3 is TGTGCCAGCAGATGGACTGTCACCGGGGAGCTGTTTTTT.

The table lists this clone with a few counts. The chain combines TRBV5-1 with TRBJ1-1; TRBD1 aligns across 9 bases. The germline V gene has CDR1 SGHRS and CDR2 YFSETQ. The CDR3 has 15 residues. The V segment lost 3 bases and the J segment 0 bases; nucleotides outside the gene matches: 3. Here the CDR3 DNA reads TGCGCCAGCAGCTACGGACAGGGGATGAACACTGAAGCTTTCTTT. This codes for CASSYGQGMNTEAFF.

The chain uses TRBV27 and TRBJ2-2, with 8 bases that match TRBD1. Germline V CDR1 and CDR2: MNHEY, SMNVEV (reference sequence). CDR3 length equals 17 residues. The junction had 9 bases not matched to a gene; V was cut back by 6 bases and J by 0 bases. The CDR3 loop is CASSPQGARPNTGELFF. In DNA, the CDR3 is TGTGCCAGCAGCCCCCAGGGGGCGCGCCCGAACACCGGGGAGCTGTTTTTT.

Of note for this clone: One end of the junction does not line up with germline, which may come from a read error. The V and J genes are TRBV6-1 and TRBJ2-1; 11 positions match TRBD2. CDR1 and CDR2 (germline): MNHNS, SASEGT. CDR3 length: 17 amino acids. CDR3 in DNA: TGTGTCAGCAGTGAATGGGCTAGCGGGAGGCAGTACAATGAGCAGTTCTTC. This encodes CVSSEWASGRQYNEQFF.

In nucleotides, the CDR3 is TGTGCCAGCAAGACAGGGGAGCAGTTCTTC. This sequence encodes CASKTGEQFF. The chain combines TRBV2 with TRBJ2-1; 7 bases are a match to TRBD1. CDR1 is SNHLY, CDR2 FYNNEI, per germline. The CDR3 is made up of 10 amino acids. Trimming at V came to 7 bases and at J to 10 bases, leaving 1 base not matched to a gene. Full variable domain (missing parts from reference TRBV2 and TRBJ2-1): EPEVTQTPSHQVTQMGQEVILRCVPISNHLYFYWYRQILGQKVEFLVSFYNNEISEKSEIFDDQFSVERPDGSNFTLKIRSTKLEDSAMYFCASKTGEQFFGPGTRLTVL.

The CDR3 DNA follows: TGTGCCAGCTCCGGGACAGGGGTGAATACGCAGTATTTT. Translating gives CASSGTGVNTQYF. The chain joins TRBV6-1 to TRBJ2-3; 10 bases align to TRBD1. Germline values: CDR1 MNHNS, CDR2 SASEGT. The CDR3 runs 13 residues. After removal of 8 bases from V and 7 bases from J, the junction contained 6 bases not matched to a gene.

The chain has TRBV25-1 and TRBJ1-5; TRBD1 agrees at 8 bases. Per germline, CDR1 MGHDK and CDR2 SYGVNS. CDR3 size: 14 residues. V shed 2 bases, J shed 4 bases, and the junction held 1 base outside the gene matches. The CDR3 DNA follows: TGTGCCAGCAGTGAACAGGGGGCTAATCAGCCCCAGCATTTT. Encoded protein: CASSEQGANQPQHF.

About this clone itself: The sample holds other DNA sequences that translate to the same CDR3. V and J are TRBV7-9 and TRBJ2-1; 15 bases line up with TRBD2. Germline V CDR1 and CDR2: SEHNR, FQNEAQ (reference sequence). V gave up 6 bases and J gave up 8 bases; unmatched junction bases: 5. The length of the CDR3 is 15 residues. The chain's CDR3 is CASRPGLAGGHEQFF. CDR3 nucleotide sequence: TGTGCCAGCAGACCGGGACTAGCGGGAGGCCATGAGCAGTTCTTC.

A word on this clone: An end of the junction differs from the germline gene, which may be a read error. This CDR3 is also generated by other DNA sequences in the sample. The V gene is TRBV7-7, the J gene TRBJ2-2; 11 bases agree with TRBD2. Germline V gene lookup returns CDR1 SSHAT and CDR2 FNYEAQ (reference sequence). This CDR3 has 17 amino acids. The CDR3 here is CASSLRTSGPNTGELFF. The CDR3 DNA reads TGTGCTAGCAGCTTGAGGACTAGCGGGCCGAACACCGGGGAGCTGTTTTTT.

The rearrangement uses TRBV29-1 and TRBJ1-1; 7 positions match TRBD1. The CDR3 is made up of 16 amino acids. Per germline, CDR1 SQVTM and CDR2 ANQGSEA. Losses at the gene ends were 5 bases for V and 1 base for J; bases not matched to a gene: 13. This CDR3 is CSVSGDRRSANTEAFF. DNA for the CDR3: TGCAGCGTTTCAGGGGACAGACGATCGGCGAACACTGAAGCTTTCTTT.

The V call is TRBV19, the J call TRBJ2-2; TRBD1 aligns across 8 bases. Germline V gives CDR1 LNHDA, CDR2 SQIVND (reference sequence). V shed 6 bases, J shed 2 bases, and the junction held 2 bases outside the gene matches. The CDR3 spans 14 residues. CDR3 protein: CASSQGANTGELFF. CDR3 DNA sequence: TGTGCCAGTAGCCAGGGGGCAAACACCGGGGAGCTGTTTTTT.

The rearrangement uses TRBV6-4 and TRBJ2-3, with 12 bases identical to TRBD2. This CDR3 is built from 15 residues. Germline trimming cut 4 bases from V and 5 bases from J; bases unmatched to any gene: 4. Germline loops: CDR1 MRHNA, CDR2 SNTAGT. The CDR3 loop is CASSGTSGTGDTQYF. CDR3 nucleotide sequence: TGTGCCAGCAGTGGGACTAGCGGGACAGGAGATACGCAGTATTTT.

This clone appeared once. The chain combines TRBV11-2 with TRBJ1-1, with 7 bases identical to TRBD1. Germline-derived CDR1 and CDR2 are SGHAT and FQNNGV. The CDR3 is 15 amino acids. Unmatched junction bases numbered 10, after V lost 5 bases and J lost 4 bases. The CDR3 sequence: CASSLARGRVTEAFF. CDR3 DNA: TGTGCCAGCAGCCTAGCGAGGGGGCGGGTCACTGAAGCTTTCTTT.

This CDR3 is CASSRSREAGELFF. The CDR3 nucleotides are TGTGCCAGTAGTCGATCCAGGGAGGCCGGGGAGCTGTTTTTT. The gene calls are TRBV19 and TRBJ2-2; perhaps TRBD2 as D (6 bases). The CDR3 is 14 amino acids. V shed 5 bases and J shed 6 bases, with 13 bases lying between them. Germline values: CDR1 LNHDA, CDR2 SQIVND (reference sequence).

This chain connects TRBV6-5 to TRBJ2-1, with TRBD2 identical over 10 bases. V dropped 10 bases and J dropped 5; count of bases not matched to a gene: 5. Germline CDR1 reads MNHEY; CDR2 reads SVGAGI. This CDR3 region has 13 residues. The CDR3 bases are TGTGCCACCCGGACTAGCGGTAACAATGAGCAGTTCTTC. Translating it yields CATRTSGNNEQFF.

The rearrangement links TRBV28 to TRBJ1-4; D remains unclear. Germline V lookup: CDR1 MDHEN, CDR2 SYDVKM. V was clipped by 7 bases and J by 10 bases, with 16 bases between them. This CDR3 is built from 13 residues. Here the CDR3 DNA reads TGTGCCAGCACCTTCGACACTTTGGGAAAACTGTTTTTT. This codes for CASTFDTLGKLFF.

This chain joins TRBV6-1 and TRBJ2-5, with 9 bases identical to TRBD1. Germline-derived CDR1 and CDR2 are MNHNS and SASEGT. V gave up 6 bases and J gave up 2 bases; unmatched junction bases: 1. This CDR3 comprises 13 residues. The CDR3 DNA is TGTGCCAGCAGGGGACAGGGTCAAGAGACCCAGTACTTC. Residues: CASRGQGQETQYF.

To note about this clone: The junction and the germline gene differ at one end; a read error may be behind it. This rearrangement joins TRBV25-1 to TRBJ2-5; weak D call: TRBD1 (5 bases). Germline CDR1 is MGHDK and CDR2 is SYGVNS. The CDR3 covers 13 residues. The CDR3 bases are TGTGCCAGCAGTGAACAGGGCCAAGAGGCCCAGTACTTC. The encoded protein is CASSEQGQEAQYF.